These T cell receptor beta chains were read from a single sample in a study of cytomegalovirus exposure and HLA in healthy donors. Using immunoSEQ multiplex PCR, the repertoire was profiled, and TCRdb retains in-frame clones only, with some absent. The sample holds fewer than 250,000 clones, more than 70% seen once. Sequenced: PBMCs. The source is a human donor in good health. Each CDR3 is given with its conserved first and last residue. Each record gives: CDR3 length, D gene, clone size, V gene, J gene, CDR3 protein, CDR3 DNA. The D gene is left open where the match is weak. Clone size is shown for a subset of rows, as once, few, many or a class of expanded clone.

15	TRBD2	.	TRBV7-3	TRBJ2-3	CASSWTSGNTDTQYF	TGTGCCAGCAGCTGGACTAGCGGGAACACAGATACGCAGTATTTT
16	.	.	TRBV10-3	TRBJ2-4	CAISTGGGLGKNIQYF	TGTGCCATCAGTACTGGTGGGGGCTTGGGCAAAAACATTCAGTACTTC
14	.	.	TRBV5-1	TRBJ1-5	CASSLDRGGQPQHF	TGCGCCAGCAGCTTGGACCGGGGAGGCCAGCCCCAGCATTTT
15	.	.	TRBV19	TRBJ2-1	CASTPRPSSYNEQFF	TGTGCCAGTACCCCAAGACCTAGCTCCTACAATGAGCAGTTCTTC
15	.	.	TRBV6-6	TRBJ1-2	CASSPGTPGAYGYTF	TGTGCCAGCAGCCCCGGGACGCCGGGAGCCTATGGCTACACCTTC
15	.	.	TRBV2	TRBJ1-2	CASSERGGLGGGYTF	TGTGCCAGCAGCGAAAGGGGAGGCCTGGGGGGTGGCTACACCTTC
13	.	.	TRBV28	TRBJ2-5	CASSLWQKETQYF	TGTGCCAGCAGTTTATGGCAGAAAGAGACCCAGTACTTC
13	.	.	TRBV13	TRBJ2-7	CASSSQSSYEQYF	TGTGCCAGCAGCTCCCAATCCTCCTACGAGCAGTACTTC
15	.	.	TRBV5-1	TRBJ2-2	CASSFSSVDTGELFF	TGCGCCAGCAGCTTTTCTTCAGTTGACACCGGGGAGCTGTTTTTT
15	.	.	TRBV28	TRBJ2-2	CASSTGRFLTGELFF	TGTGCCAGCAGTACAGGACGGTTCCTAACCGGGGAGCTGTTTTTT
16	TRBD1	once	TRBV5-1	TRBJ2-3	CASSLASTGARDTQYF	TGCGCCAGCAGCTTGGCCTCCACAGGGGCGAGGGATACGCAGTATTTT
16	TRBD2	.	TRBV5-1	TRBJ2-7	CASSPSGLASSYEQYF	TGCGCCAGCAGCCCGTCGGGACTAGCGTCCTCCTACGAGCAGTACTTC
11	.	.	TRBV29-1	TRBJ1-2	CSVSNRDGYTF	TGCAGCGTTAGCAACAGGGACGGCTACACCTTC
15	TRBD1	.	TRBV9	TRBJ2-5	CASSVADRELKTQYF	TGTGCCAGCAGCGTAGCCGACAGGGAATTGAAGACCCAGTACTTC
19	.	.	TRBV28	TRBJ1-5	CASSLRPRGAGWGNQPQHF	TGTGCCAGCAGTTTAAGACCCCGGGGGGCAGGATGGGGCAATCAGCCCCAGCATTTT
15	.	.	TRBV4-3	TRBJ2-7	CASSQDARGPYEQYF	TGCGCCAGCAGCCAAGATGCCAGGGGTCCCTACGAGCAGTACTTC
13	.	.	TRBV6-1	TRBJ2-3	CASRRSSTDTQYF	TGTGCCAGCAGGCGATCTAGCACAGATACGCAGTATTTT
13	.	.	TRBV6-1	TRBJ1-1	CASSEVRGPQAFF	TGTGCCAGCAGTGAAGTAAGGGGTCCGCAAGCTTTCTTT
15	TRBD1	.	TRBV5-6	TRBJ2-7	CASSLGWTGAGEQYF	TGTGCCAGCAGCTTGGGGTGGACAGGGGCGGGCGAGCAGTACTTC
14	TRBD2	.	TRBV13	TRBJ2-7	CASRILAGDDEQYF	TGTGCCAGCAGGATACTAGCGGGGGATGACGAGCAGTACTTC
13	.	.	TRBV27	TRBJ2-1	CASSLGGSPQQFF	TGTGCCAGCAGTTTGGGCGGGTCTCCGCAGCAGTTCTTC
15	TRBD1	.	TRBV18	TRBJ1-4	CASSPGTVGAEKLFF	TGTGCCAGCTCACCGGGGACAGTGGGGGCTGAAAAACTGTTTTTT
15	TRBD2	.	TRBV6-1	TRBJ2-3	CASSPLAGGSDTQYF	TGTGCCAGCAGTCCACTAGCGGGAGGGTCGGATACGCAGTATTTT
16	TRBD2	.	TRBV28	TRBJ2-5	CASSLAPSGIQETQYF	TGTGCCAGCAGTTTAGCGCCTAGCGGGATTCAAGAGACCCAGTACTTC
14	TRBD1	.	TRBV19	TRBJ2-7	CASTPTGTTYEQYF	TGTGCCAGTACCCCGACAGGGACAACCTACGAGCAGTACTTC
16	TRBD1	.	TRBV28	TRBJ2-1	CASRPVPGQGWNEQFF	TGTGCCAGCAGACCCGTCCCGGGACAGGGGTGGAATGAGCAGTTCTTC
14	TRBD2	.	TRBV2	TRBJ2-2	CASSVLADTGELFF	TGTGCCAGCAGTGTCCTAGCGGACACCGGGGAGCTGTTTTTT
14	.	.	TRBV7-9	TRBJ2-2	CASSSYGRPGELFF	TGTGCCAGCAGCTCTTACGGGAGACCCGGGGAGCTGTTTTTT
12	TRBD1	.	TRBV28	TRBJ2-7	CATGTGPYEQYF	TGTGCCACTGGGACAGGACCCTACGAGCAGTACTTC
13	.	.	TRBV9	TRBJ2-1	CASSPSSYNEQFF	TGTGCCAGTAGCCCTAGCTCCTACAATGAGCAGTTCTTC
17	.	.	TRBV7-9	TRBJ2-7	CASSLALSTGSHYEQYF	TGTGCCAGCAGCTTAGCCCTCTCGACAGGTTCACACTACGAGCAGTACTTC
14	TRBD1	once	TRBV15	TRBJ1-5	CATSTGGGYQPQHF	TGTGCCACCAGCACAGGGGGAGGTTATCAGCCCCAGCATTTT
11	.	.	TRBV13	TRBJ2-1	CASSLSHEQFF	TGTGCCAGCAGCCTATCACATGAGCAGTTCTTC
14	.	.	TRBV28	TRBJ1-2	CASSLLRGADGYTF	TGTGCCAGCAGTTTATTACGGGGGGCGGATGGCTACACCTTC
13	.	.	TRBV4-1	TRBJ2-1	CASSRVTEDEQFF	TGCGCCAGCAGCCGAGTGACCGAGGATGAGCAGTTCTTC
15	TRBD2	.	TRBV30	TRBJ2-7	CAWSGWRTSSYEQYF	TGTGCCTGGAGCGGCTGGAGGACTAGCTCCTACGAGCAGTACTTC
17	TRBD1	.	TRBV7-9	TRBJ2-7	CASSLDRPGQGPYEQYF	TGTGCCAGCAGCTTAGATCGGCCGGGACAGGGTCCCTACGAGCAGTACTTC
13	TRBD2	.	TRBV27	TRBJ2-1	CASRLAGVREQFF	TGTGCCAGCAGGCTAGCGGGAGTTAGGGAGCAGTTCTTC
13	TRBD2	.	TRBV27	TRBJ2-7	CASSTTGLGEQYF	TGTGCCAGCAGTACAACCGGACTAGGCGAGCAGTACTTC
13	.	.	TRBV18	TRBJ2-5	CASSVSPGETQYF	TGTGCCAGCTCAGTATCCCCGGGGGAGACCCAGTACTTC
16	TRBD1	.	TRBV7-8	TRBJ1-4	CASSQMRGQPNEKLFF	TGTGCCAGCAGCCAGATGCGGGGACAGCCCAATGAAAAACTGTTTTTT
14	TRBD2	.	TRBV15	TRBJ2-7	CATSRGQREGEQYF	TGTGCCACCAGCAGAGGCCAGCGGGAGGGCGAGCAGTACTTC
15	.	.	TRBV19	TRBJ2-6	CASTLGALGANVLTF	TGTGCCAGCACTTTGGGGGCTCTGGGGGCCAACGTCCTGACTTTC
11	.	.	TRBV7-9	TRBJ2-5	CASSNRETQYF	TGTGCCAGCAGCAACCGGGAGACCCAGTACTTC
15	.	.	TRBV5-1	TRBJ1-1	CASSLARAGDTEAFF	TGCGCCAGCAGCTTGGCCAGGGCAGGGGACACTGAAGCTTTCTTT
13	.	.	TRBV19	TRBJ2-7	CASGAGSSYEQYF	TGTGCCAGTGGGGCAGGCTCATCCTACGAGCAGTACTTC
16	.	.	TRBV4-1	TRBJ2-2	CASSQATGKSTGELFF	TGCGCCAGCAGCCAAGCAACCGGGAAGAGTACCGGGGAGCTGTTTTTT
11	TRBD2	.	TRBV29-1	TRBJ2-2	CSAGGAGELFF	TGCAGCGCGGGGGGGGCCGGGGAGCTGTTTTTT
13	.	.	TRBV14	TRBJ2-2	CASSPPGDGELFF	TGTGCCAGCAGCCCACCGGGTGACGGGGAGCTGTTTTTT
15	TRBD2	.	TRBV6-1	TRBJ2-1	CASSENSGSYNEQFF	TGTGCCAGCAGTGAAAATAGCGGGTCTTACAATGAGCAGTTCTTC
17	TRBD2	.	TRBV18	TRBJ2-2	CASSLSLAGGPNGELFF	TGTGCCAGCTCGCTTTCGTTAGCGGGAGGGCCCAACGGGGAGCTGTTTTTT
16	TRBD1	.	TRBV19	TRBJ1-4	CASNTGTGGPNEKLFF	TGTGCCAGTAACACCGGGACAGGGGGTCCTAATGAAAAACTGTTTTTT
15	TRBD2	.	TRBV4-1	TRBJ2-3	CASSQTSGRADTQYF	TGCGCCAGCAGCCAGACTAGCGGGAGGGCAGATACGCAGTATTTT